Listed here are 29 T cell receptor beta chains from one sample, sequenced in a study of regulatory T cells in long-lasting Graves disease. Indicated time point: newly diagnosed GD, antithyroid drugs for less than 3 months. RNA from PBMCs was the source of the TCR library. Building of the TCR beta libraries involved iRepertoire HTBI primers and Arm-PCR of CDR3 regions. TCRdb re-analysed the multiplex PCR reads in MiXCR, keeping a single row per CDR3 protein. The sample contains 300,000 to 400,000 distinct CDR3 sequences, 15% to 18% of which appear only once. Sequenced material: peripheral blood mononuclear cells (PBMCs), taken at new diagnosis, from a patient treated with antithyroid drugs. The source is a female donor with Graves disease.

Ten or more counts support this clonotype. The chain recombines TRBV24-1 with TRBJ2-1, with TRBD1 matching over 9 bases. This CDR3 comprises 15 residues. CDR1 and CDR2 (germline): KGHDR, SFDVKD. V shed 5 bases, J shed 7 bases, and the junction held 8 bases outside the gene matches. The CDR3 here is CATSAVDRGSNEQFF. CDR3 nucleotide sequence: TGTGCCACCAGTGCAGTAGACAGGGGGTCAAATGAGCAGTTCTTC.

This clonotype was picked up a small number of times. The rearrangement uses TRBV10-1 and TRBJ2-3; unclear D gene. From germline, CDR1 is WNHNN and CDR2 SYGVQD (reference sequence). The CDR3 sequence is 15 residues long. The V gene lost 3 bases and the J gene lost 0 bases, with 10 bases spanning the gap. CDR3 nucleotide sequence: TGCGCCAGCAGTGAAGTGAGCACTAGCACAGATACGCAGTATTTT. Translation gives CASSEVSTSTDTQYF.

This clonotype showed up just a few times. The chain carries TRBV29-1 and TRBJ1-2; TRBD1 is a possible D gene (5 bases). This CDR3 has 10 amino acids. From germline, CDR1 is SQVTM and CDR2 ANQGSEA. V was cut by 6 bases and J by 6 bases, with 8 bases left in between. The CDR3 here is CSVGGDGYTF. Here the CDR3 DNA reads TGCAGCGTGGGGGGAGATGGCTACACCTTC.

This clonotype has a handful of counts. The chain is built from TRBV5-1 and TRBJ2-2; D may be TRBD1 (6 bases). V was shortened by 1 base and J by 1 base, with 11 bases between the two germline ends. The V gene's germline CDR1 is SGHRS and CDR2 YFSETQ. The CDR3 runs 16 residues. This chain's CDR3 is CASSLRPTGNTGELFF. DNA of the CDR3: TGCGCCAGCAGCTTGAGGCCGACAGGGAACACCGGGGAGCTGTTTTTT.

This clonotype has a count of ten or more. V is TRBV5-1 and J is TRBJ2-3; no clear D. CDR3 length equals 14 residues. V was shortened by 0 bases and J by 6 bases, with 11 bases between the two germline ends. Germline values: CDR1 SGHRS, CDR2 YFSETQ. The CDR3 spells CASSLAGRQDTQYF. In DNA form, the CDR3 reads TGCGCCAGCAGCTTGGCCGGACGTCAGGATACGCAGTATTTT.

This chain uses TRBV2 with TRBJ1-5; TRBD1 might be the D (6 bases). From germline, CDR1 is SNHLY and CDR2 FYNNEI. The germline V and J ends were trimmed by 6 bases and 7 bases, with 10 bases remaining between them. This CDR3 contains 12 residues. The CDR3 DNA is TGTGCCAGCAGCCAACAGGGCCAGCCCCAGCATTTT. Its protein product is CASSQQGQPQHF. The variable domain in full, with the rest retrieved from reference TRBV2 and TRBJ1-5, is EPEVTQTPSHQVTQMGQEVILRCVPISNHLYFYWYRQILGQKVEFLVSFYNNEISEKSEIFDDQFSVERPDGSNFTLKIRSTKLEDSAMYFCASSQQGQPQHFGDGTRLSIL.

This chain uses TRBV6-2 or TRBV6-3 with TRBJ2-3, with 8 nucleotides matching TRBD2. The CDR3 covers 16 residues. After removal of 9 bases from V and 4 bases from J, the junction contained 15 bases not matched to a gene. The germline CDR1 and CDR2 sequences are MNHEY and SVGEGT. The CDR3 loop is CASATNSGRGSDTQYF. The CDR3 DNA reads as TGTGCCAGTGCGACCAACAGCGGGAGAGGATCAGATACGCAGTATTTT.

This clonotype came up many times. The chain couples TRBV4-1 to TRBJ1-1; 9 nucleotides agree with TRBD1. The CDR3 contains 12 residues. V lost 3 bases, J lost 10 bases, and 3 bases stayed unmatched. The germline V gene encodes CDR1 MGHRA and CDR2 YSYEKL. CDR3 DNA sequence: TGCGCCAGCAGCCAGGAGACAGGGGGAGCTTTCTTT. Amino acids: CASSQETGGAFF.

This clonotype was counted ten times or more. The chain has TRBV12-3 or TRBV12-4 and TRBJ2-1; D unclear. The CDR3 has 14 amino acids. The V and J ends lost 6 bases and 6 bases respectively, with 15 bases between them. The chain's CDR3 is CASRTDRKGNEQFF. In DNA, the CDR3 is TGTGCCAGCAGGACGGACCGCAAGGGCAATGAGCAGTTCTTC.

This clonotype was counted ten times or more. The CDR3 sequence: CASSLRGLAERSLETQYF. Here the CDR3 DNA reads TGTGCCAGCAGCTTACGGGGGCTAGCGGAGAGATCGTTAGAGACCCAGTACTTC. This sequence joins TRBV11-2 and TRBJ2-5; the D gene is possibly TRBD2 (7 bases). Trimming stripped 2 bases from V and 4 bases from J, with 23 bases between. CDR1 and CDR2 from the germline V gene are SGHAT and FQNNGV. The CDR3 is made up of 18 amino acids.

This clonotype was observed many times. J is TRBJ2-1 and V is TRBV5-6; TRBD2 might be the D (6 bases). V lost 5 bases and J lost 4, with 22 bases in between. This CDR3 has 17 residues. The germline V gene encodes CDR1 SGHDT and CDR2 YYEEEE. CDR3 coding DNA: TGTGCCAGCAGGTCGGACAAGTGGCTCGGAGGGTACAATGAGCAGTTCTTC. This encodes CASRSDKWLGGYNEQFF.

The table lists this clonotype with a few counts. This may be a read error, as it is one base from a much larger clone. It is likely a read error, because the conserved phenylalanine at the end of the CDR3 is missing. The chain combines TRBV10-2 with TRBJ1-2, with a possible D match to TRBD1 (6 bases). The ends were cut back, 3 bases at V and 8 bases at J, with 16 bases in the middle. The V gene's germline CDR1 is WSHSY and CDR2 SAAADI. This CDR3 spans 14 amino acids. Here the CDR3 reads CASSDFGRGGGYTL. As DNA, the CDR3 is TGCGCCAGCAGTGATTTTGGCAGGGGAGGGGGCTACACCCTC.

The V and J genes are TRBV6-5 and TRBJ2-2; possible D gene TRBD1, 5 bases. V was cut by 2 bases and J by 5 bases, with 12 bases left in between. CDR1 is MNHEY and CDR2 is SVGAGI in the germline V gene. CDR3 size: 15 residues. This CDR3 reads CASSYVAGRTGELFF. CDR3 bases: TGTGCCAGCAGTTACGTGGCAGGGCGAACCGGGGAGCTGTTTTTT.

As DNA, the CDR3 is TGTGCCAGCAGACTAGCGGGAGGATTTGAGCAGTTCTTC. Protein product: CASRLAGGFEQFF. This chain connects TRBV27 to TRBJ2-5; 12 bases line up with TRBD2. The DNA matches TRBJ2-1 better at its end, which makes the J call doubtful. This CDR3 contains 13 residues. Germline lookup yields CDR1 MNHEY and CDR2 SMNVEV (reference sequence).

This clonotype was counted at least ten times. The rearrangement uses TRBV13 and TRBJ2-2, with 8 bases identical to TRBD2. The V segment lost 5 bases and the J segment 3 bases; nucleotides outside the gene matches: 8. The germline CDR1 and CDR2 sequences are PRHDT and FYEKMQ (reference sequence). This CDR3 spans 16 amino acids. This CDR3 reads CASSSSGSDDTGELFF. The CDR3 DNA follows: TGTGCCAGCAGCAGCAGCGGGAGTGACGACACCGGGGAGCTGTTTTTT.

This chain connects TRBV5-1 to TRBJ2-7, with unresolved D. The CDR3 consists of 13 residues. Germline CDR1 SGHRS, CDR2 YFSETQ. Trimming took off 5 bases at V and 0 bases at J, with 9 bases between the two ends. The CDR3 DNA follows: TGCGCCAGCAGTGAACACCTCTCCTACGAGCAGTACTTC. Encoded protein: CASSEHLSYEQYF.

This clonotype showed up many times. The gene calls are TRBV12-3 or TRBV12-4 and TRBJ2-7, with D possibly TRBD2 on 5 matching bases. With 5 bases removed from V and 3 bases from J, the gap between germline ends came to 11 bases. This CDR3 is built from 13 residues. CDR3 region: CASSITGGYEQYF. The CDR3 DNA reads as TGTGCCAGCAGTATCACTGGAGGCTACGAGCAGTACTTC.

This clonotype was observed at least ten times. V gene TRBV2 combines with J gene TRBJ2-3, with D possibly matching TRBD1 (7 bases). Germline CDR1 and CDR2: SNHLY and FYNNEI. The CDR3 has 20 amino acids. The V end lost 6 bases, the J end lost 2 bases, and 30 bases lay between the germline ends. The CDR3 reads CASRNRTGLLAYPNTDTQYF. The CDR3 DNA reads as TGTGCCAGCAGAAACCGGACAGGACTGCTAGCGTATCCTAACACAGATACGCAGTATTTT.

The V call is TRBV28, the J call TRBJ1-3, with 7 bases that match TRBD1. Germline V gene data show CDR1 as MDHEN and CDR2 as SYDVKM. The CDR3 has 15 residues. Trimming took 6 bases from V and 2 from J; bases not matched to a gene: 7. As DNA, the CDR3 is TGTGCCAGCAGACCCCAACAGGGGACTGGAAACACCATATATTTT. This codes for CASRPQQGTGNTIYF.

This clonotype was picked up a small number of times. The V gene is TRBV28, the J gene TRBJ2-7; TRBD2 matches 9 bases. Looked up from germline, CDR1 is MDHEN and CDR2 is SYDVKM. The CDR3 is 17 amino acids. V lost 8 bases and J lost 6; bases outside the gene matches: 20. In DNA form, the CDR3 reads TGTGCCAGCGGACTGATTGGGCGGGAGGGCCGTCGGGGCGAGCAGTACTTC. Amino acid sequence: CASGLIGREGRRGEQYF.

This clonotype was found many times. The genes are TRBV28 and TRBJ2-1, with D possibly matching TRBD1 (6 bases). V lost 6 bases and J lost 5, with 11 bases in between. CDR1 and CDR2 (germline): MDHEN, SYDVKM. The CDR3 spans 13 residues. CDR3 sequence reads: CASRQGKNNEQFF. DNA of the CDR3: TGTGCCAGCAGACAGGGAAAAAACAATGAGCAGTTCTTC.

This clonotype was picked up many times. DNA of the CDR3: TGTGCCAGCAGTTACGTTGGGCCGGCGAACTATGGCTACACCTTC. This sequence encodes CASSYVGPANYGYTF. The chain employs TRBV6-5 and TRBJ1-2, with D unclear. CDR1 and CDR2 from the germline V gene are MNHEY and SVGAGI. V dropped 2 bases and J dropped 2 bases, with 12 bases sitting between them. The CDR3 is 15 residues long.

This clonotype was counted ten times or more. V and J are TRBV2 and TRBJ2-7, with D unclear. CDR3 length equals 13 residues. Germline V gives CDR1 SNHLY, CDR2 FYNNEI. V was trimmed by 6 bases and J by 4 bases, leaving 13 bases between them. In DNA form, the CDR3 reads TGTGCCAGCAGAGGAGTACACGGATACGAGCAGTACTTC. This translates into CASRGVHGYEQYF.

This clonotype occurred many times. The V call is TRBV5-4, the J call TRBJ1-1, with TRBD1 as a possible D gene (5 bases). The germline V gene has CDR1 SGHNT and CDR2 YYREEE (reference sequence). The V gene lost 6 bases and the J gene lost 4 bases, with 13 bases spanning the gap. CDR3 length: 13 residues. Here the CDR3 DNA reads TGTGCCAGCACCGTTTTGGGGGGCACTGAAGCTTTCTTT. This encodes CASTVLGGTEAFF.

This clonotype has ten or more counts. This chain connects TRBV29-1 to TRBJ2-7; weak D call: TRBD2 (6 bases). The CDR3 extends over 15 amino acids. Germline lookup yields CDR1 SQVTM and CDR2 ANQGSEA. Trimming took 8 bases from V and 4 from J, leaving 24 bases between them. The CDR3 nucleotides are TGCAGCCTTTGGACAAAACCAGAACGGGAGTACGAGCAGTACTTC. This codes for CSLWTKPEREYEQYF.

The table lists this clonotype with many counts. The gene calls are TRBV18 and TRBJ2-5, with 7 bases lining up with TRBD1. V was clipped by 2 bases and J by 1 base; unmatched bases: 4. Germline assignment: CDR1 KGHSH and CDR2 LQKENI. The CDR3 covers 15 residues. CDR3 residues: CASSPSGTVQETQYF. The CDR3 nucleotides are TGTGCCAGCTCACCATCGGGGACAGTCCAAGAGACCCAGTACTTC.

This clonotype was detected a few times. The chain uses TRBV28 and TRBJ2-3; possible D gene TRBD1, 6 bases. Germline V gene lookup returns CDR1 MDHEN and CDR2 SYDVKM. V dropped 7 bases and J dropped 5 bases, with 13 bases sitting between them. The CDR3 has 13 residues. The CDR3 DNA is TGTGCCAGCACAGTTCAGGGGCAAGATACGCAGTATTTT. This encodes CASTVQGQDTQYF.

The J gene is TRBJ2-3, the V gene TRBV20-1; D remains unclear. Germline CDR1 and CDR2: DFQATT and SNEGSKA (reference sequence). V lost 6 bases and J lost 5, with 12 bases in between. This CDR3 spans 12 amino acids. CDR3 sequence: CSAKSRLDTQYF. The CDR3 DNA reads TGCAGTGCGAAAAGCCGATTAGATACGCAGTATTTT.

This clonotype came up many times. The chain links TRBV5-1 to TRBJ1-3, with 10 bases matching TRBD1. This CDR3 region has 15 residues. In germline, CDR1 is SGHRS, CDR2 YFSETQ. Trimming at V came to 1 base and at J to 10 bases, leaving 8 bases not matched to a gene. The CDR3, as DNA: TGCGCCAGCAGCTTGTCTGGGACAGGGGTTGGTACCATATATTTT. Its protein is CASSLSGTGVGTIYF.